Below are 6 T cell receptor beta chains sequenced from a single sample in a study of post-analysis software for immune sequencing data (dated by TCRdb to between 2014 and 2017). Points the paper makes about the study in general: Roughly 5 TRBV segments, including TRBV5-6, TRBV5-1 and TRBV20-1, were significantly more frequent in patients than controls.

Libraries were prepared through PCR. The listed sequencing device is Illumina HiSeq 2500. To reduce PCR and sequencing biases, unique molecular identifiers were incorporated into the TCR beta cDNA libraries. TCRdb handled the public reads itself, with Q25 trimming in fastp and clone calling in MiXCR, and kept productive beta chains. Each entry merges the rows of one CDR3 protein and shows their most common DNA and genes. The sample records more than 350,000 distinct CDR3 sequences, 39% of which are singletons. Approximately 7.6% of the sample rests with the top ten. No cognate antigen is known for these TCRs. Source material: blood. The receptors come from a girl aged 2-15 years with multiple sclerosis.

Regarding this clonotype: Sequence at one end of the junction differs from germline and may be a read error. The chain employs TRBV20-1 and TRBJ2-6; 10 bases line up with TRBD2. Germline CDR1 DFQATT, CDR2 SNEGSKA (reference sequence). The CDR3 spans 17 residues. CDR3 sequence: CSAPPSGRSSGASVLTF. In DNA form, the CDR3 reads TGCAGTGCTCCACCTAGCGGGAGAAGCTCTGGGGCCAGCGTCCTGACTTTC.

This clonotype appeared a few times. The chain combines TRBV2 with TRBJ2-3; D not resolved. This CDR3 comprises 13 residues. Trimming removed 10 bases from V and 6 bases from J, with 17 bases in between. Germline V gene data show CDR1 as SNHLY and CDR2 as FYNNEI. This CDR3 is CAKRAELSDTQYF. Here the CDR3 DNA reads TGTGCCAAACGGGCGGAGCTCAGCGATACGCAGTATTTT.

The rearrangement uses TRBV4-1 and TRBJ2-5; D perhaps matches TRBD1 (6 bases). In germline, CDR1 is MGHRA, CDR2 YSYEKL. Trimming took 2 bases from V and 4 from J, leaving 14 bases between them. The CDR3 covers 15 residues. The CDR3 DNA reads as TGCGCCAGCAGCCAAACAGGGACCCGGGGAGAGACCCAGTACTTC. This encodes CASSQTGTRGETQYF.

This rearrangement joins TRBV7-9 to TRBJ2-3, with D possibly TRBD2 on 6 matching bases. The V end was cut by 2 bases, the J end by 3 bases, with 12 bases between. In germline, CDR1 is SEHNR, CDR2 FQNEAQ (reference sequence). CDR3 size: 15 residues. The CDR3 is CASSLTGTGTDTQYF. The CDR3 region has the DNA TGTGCCAGCAGCTTAACCGGGACTGGAACAGATACGCAGTATTTT.

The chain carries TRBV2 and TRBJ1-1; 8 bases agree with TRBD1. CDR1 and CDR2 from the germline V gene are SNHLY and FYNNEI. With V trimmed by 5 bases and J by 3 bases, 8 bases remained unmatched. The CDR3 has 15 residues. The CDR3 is CASSFTDREHTEAFF. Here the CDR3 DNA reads TGTGCCAGCAGTTTTACGGACAGGGAGCACACTGAAGCTTTCTTT.

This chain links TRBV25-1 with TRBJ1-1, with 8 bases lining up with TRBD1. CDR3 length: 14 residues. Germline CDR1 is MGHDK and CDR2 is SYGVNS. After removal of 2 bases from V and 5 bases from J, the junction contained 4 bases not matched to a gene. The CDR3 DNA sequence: TGTGCCAGCAGTGAAAGACAGGGGCGAACTGAAGCTTTCTTT. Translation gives CASSERQGRTEAFF.